The source of this T cell receptor (beta chain) is a study of response to subunit inactivated influenza vaccine (dated by TCRdb to the late 2010s). With respect to the entire study: The study used deep quantitative T cell receptor repertoire profiling to track responses to a trivalent subunit inactivated influenza vaccine. Study-wide findings and limitations: The authors suggested that each seasonal influenza vaccination may recruit only a limited number of new T cells.

A few counts support this clonotype. This receptor's antigen is unknown. There are no base qualities to consult, and no much larger clone falls within one base. Library preparation was by RT-PCR. TCRdb names Illumina HiSeq 2500 as the instrument used. TCRdb reanalyzed the raw reads on its own, using fastp at Q25 for trimming and MiXCR for clone calling, and kept in-frame beta chains. Entries that share a CDR3 protein sequence are merged under the most common genes and DNA. Within this sample are a few hundred thousand distinct CDR3 sequences, with just over 20% of them counted one time only. About 9.4% of the sample goes to the ten largest clones. The trim is 1 base for V and 7 bases for J, with a gap of 10 bases between the germline ends. CDR1 SGHDN and CDR2 FVKESK are derived from the germline V gene. The CDR3 covers 14 residues, taking in both the cysteine and the phenylalanine. Left in the record is the CDR3 DNA by itself, 42 bases read in frame from the first base.

The sequences come from PBMCs from blood, collected 21 months after vaccination. This sequence originates from a man aged 50-75 years who received an inactivated influenza vaccine. Donor details come from another sample of the same person, matched by shared clones. Recombination connected TRBV14 to TRBJ1-4; the D gene identity is not certain. The nucleotides are TGTGCCAGCAGCCAAGGGGTTTTGAGTGAAAAACTGTTTTTT. The resulting protein is CASSQGVLSEKLFF.